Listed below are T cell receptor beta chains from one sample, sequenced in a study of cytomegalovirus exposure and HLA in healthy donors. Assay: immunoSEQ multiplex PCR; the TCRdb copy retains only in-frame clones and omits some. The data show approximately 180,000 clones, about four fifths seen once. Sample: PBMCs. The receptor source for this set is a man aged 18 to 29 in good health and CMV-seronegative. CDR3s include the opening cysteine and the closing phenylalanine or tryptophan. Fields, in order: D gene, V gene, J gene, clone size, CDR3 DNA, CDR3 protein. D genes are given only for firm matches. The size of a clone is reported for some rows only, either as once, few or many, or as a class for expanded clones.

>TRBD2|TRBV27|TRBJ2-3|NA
TGTGCCAGCAGTCTTAGCGGGAGCACAGATACGCAGTATTTT
CASSLSGSTDTQYF
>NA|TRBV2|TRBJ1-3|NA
TGTGCCAGCAGGGGCGGCCAGGGCTCTGGAAACACCATATATTTT
CASRGGQGSGNTIYF
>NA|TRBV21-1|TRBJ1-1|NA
TGTGCCAGCAGCAAAGACATTTGCATGAACACTGAAGCTTTCTTT
CASSKDICMNTEAFF
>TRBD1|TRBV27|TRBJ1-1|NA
TGTGCCAGCAGCCGACAGGGAATCCTGAACACTGAAGCTTTCTTT
CASSRQGILNTEAFF
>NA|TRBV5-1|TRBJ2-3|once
TGCGCCAGCAGCTTGGGGGCACCAGGTTCAGGGAGCACAGATACGCAGTATTTT
CASSLGAPGSGSTDTQYF
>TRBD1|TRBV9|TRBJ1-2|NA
TGTGCCAGCAGAGCCGGGACAGCCCTATATGGCTACACCTTC
CASRAGTALYGYTF
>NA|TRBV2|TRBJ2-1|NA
TGTGCCAGCAGTGAAGCGCGCCTAGCCCCCCGGGAGCAGTTCTTC
CASSEARLAPREQFF
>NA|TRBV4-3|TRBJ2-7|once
TGCGCCAGCAGCCAAGGAGAGGACGAGCAGTACTTC
CASSQGEDEQYF
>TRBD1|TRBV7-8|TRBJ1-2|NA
TGTGCCAGCAGCTTACCGGTTACAGGGGCTAATGATGGCTACACCTTC
CASSLPVTGANDGYTF
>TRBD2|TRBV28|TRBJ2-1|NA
TGTGCCAGCAGTTTCGAGGGAGGGCCGGGAAATGAGCAGTTCTTC
CASSFEGGPGNEQFF
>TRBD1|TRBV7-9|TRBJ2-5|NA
TGTGCCAGCAGCCCGGACAGGGGAATTAGTGAGACCCAGTACTTC
CASSPDRGISETQYF
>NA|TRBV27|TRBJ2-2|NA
TGTGCCACTACGAACAGGGAAACGAACACCGGGGAGCTGTTTTTT
CATTNRETNTGELFF
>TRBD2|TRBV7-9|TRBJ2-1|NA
TGTGCCAGCAGGCCGTCCGGGACTAGCGGGAGGGCTTGGGAGCAGTTCTTC
CASRPSGTSGRAWEQFF
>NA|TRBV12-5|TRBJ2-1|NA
TGTGCTAGTGGGCCGGACATTTCGCAGTTCTTC
CASGPDISQFF
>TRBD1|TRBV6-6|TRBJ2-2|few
TGTGCCAGCAGATCCGGACAGGATTACACCGGGGAGCTGTTTTTT
CASRSGQDYTGELFF
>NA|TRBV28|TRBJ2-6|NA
TGTGCCAGCAGTTTAATAGCGGTTGCTGGGGCCAACGTCCTGACTTTC
CASSLIAVAGANVLTF
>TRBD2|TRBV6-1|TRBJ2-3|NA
TGTGCCAGCAGTGTAGGTTGGGACTACCAGTCCGGGGATACGCAGTATTTT
CASSVGWDYQSGDTQYF
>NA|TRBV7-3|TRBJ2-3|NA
TGTGCCAGCAGCTTAAGGGCTGGCCGCACAGATACGCAGTATTTT
CASSLRAGRTDTQYF
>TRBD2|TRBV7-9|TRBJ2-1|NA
TGTGCCAGCAGCACCCGAGTAGCGGGGGCCAGCTCCTACAATGAGCAGTTCTTC
CASSTRVAGASSYNEQFF
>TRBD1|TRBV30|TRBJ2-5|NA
TGTGCCTGGAGTCCTCACAGGGGGCGGGAGACCCAGTACTTC
CAWSPHRGRETQYF
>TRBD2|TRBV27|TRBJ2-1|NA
TGTGCCAGCATCCCTAGCGGGACCTCCAATGAGCAGTTCTTC
CASIPSGTSNEQFF
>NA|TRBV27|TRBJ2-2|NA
TGTGCCACCTTATTGAGGCCAACCGGGGAGCTGTTTTTT
CATLLRPTGELFF
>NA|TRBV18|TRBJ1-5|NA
TGTGCCAGCTCACCACCGGCAGGTAGCAATCAGCCCCAGCATTTT
CASSPPAGSNQPQHF
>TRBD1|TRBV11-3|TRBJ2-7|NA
TGTGCCAGCAGCCCCGGACAGGGGGCCTCCTACGAGCAGTACTTC
CASSPGQGASYEQYF
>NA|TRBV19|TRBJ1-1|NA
TGTGCCAGTAAAACCCTAGGGGAAACTGAAGCTTTCTTT
CASKTLGETEAFF
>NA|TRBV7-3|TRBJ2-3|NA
TGTGCCAGCAGCAGGGGAAGCACAGATACGCAGTATTTT
CASSRGSTDTQYF
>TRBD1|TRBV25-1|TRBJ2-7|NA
TGTGCCAGCAGTGGGACAGGGGTCTACTCCTACGAGCAGTACTTC
CASSGTGVYSYEQYF